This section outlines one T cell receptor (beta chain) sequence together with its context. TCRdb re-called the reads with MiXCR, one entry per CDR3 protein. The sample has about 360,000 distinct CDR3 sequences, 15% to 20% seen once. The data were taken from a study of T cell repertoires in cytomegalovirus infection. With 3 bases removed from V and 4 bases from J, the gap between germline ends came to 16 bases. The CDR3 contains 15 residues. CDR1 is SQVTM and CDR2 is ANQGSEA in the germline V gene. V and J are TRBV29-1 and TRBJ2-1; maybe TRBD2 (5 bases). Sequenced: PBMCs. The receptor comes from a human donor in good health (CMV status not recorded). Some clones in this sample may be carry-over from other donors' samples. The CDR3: CSVEPGFYGYNEQFF. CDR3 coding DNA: TGCAGCGTTGAGCCGGGGTTCTACGGATACAATGAGCAGTTCTTC.